This T cell receptor (beta chain) is drawn from a study of blood T cells in healthy people across ages. Whole-study findings and limits: Both higher diversity and more naive CD4+ cells marked long-lived donors when set against aged donors.

Per germline, CDR1 GTSNPN and CDR2 SVGIG (reference sequence). There are 15 residues in the CDR3. V was shortened by 2 bases and J by 1 base, with 12 bases between the two germline ends. Regarding this clonotype: The target antigen is unknown.

For the second PCR, which ran for 7 to 11 cycles, a sample-barcoded 5' primer and a J-beta primer mix were used. Via MiXCR, TCRdb re-called the 5' RACE reads, giving one row per CDR3 protein. This sample has fewer than 950,000 distinct CDR3 sequences, with about 55% found just once. The sequenced sample was blood. The receptor's source is a man older than 75 in good health. The chain links TRBV30 to TRBJ1-5, with D perhaps TRBD1 (5 bases). The CDR3 DNA sequence: TGTGCCTGGAGTAGGAGGGGCGGGAGCAATCAGCCCCAGCATTTT. Its translation is CAWSRRGGSNQPQHF.